This entry lists 7 T cell receptor beta chains sequenced from one sample in a study of regulatory T cells in long-lasting Graves disease. HTBI primers from iRepertoire and Arm-PCR of CDR3 regions yielded the TCR beta libraries. One entry per CDR3 protein, called by TCRdb with MiXCR from the multiplex PCR reads. The table shows 300,000 to 400,000 distinct CDR3 sequences, with 16% occurring only once. Time point in this sample: newly diagnosed GD, antithyroid drugs for less than 3 months. PBMC RNA was the source of the TCR library. These data were likewise used in another study, on T cells in Graves' hyperthyroidism and ophthalmopathy.

The sequences come from peripheral blood mononuclear cells (PBMCs), collected at new diagnosis, from a patient treated with antithyroid drugs. These receptors were taken from a man aged 40-50 years with Graves disease.

There are many counts of this clonotype. The V call is TRBV6-5, the J call TRBJ2-7; D possibly corresponds to TRBD1 (5 bases). From germline, CDR1 is MNHEY and CDR2 SVGAGI. This CDR3 is 15 amino acids long. Trimming stripped 2 bases from V and 1 base from J, with 12 bases between. CDR3 sequence: CASSYGHLLSYEQYF. DNA for the CDR3: TGTGCCAGCAGTTACGGACATCTACTATCCTACGAGCAGTACTTC.

This clonotype was detected a few times. This chain joins TRBV6-5 and TRBJ2-7, with D perhaps TRBD1 or TRBD2 (5 bases each). The CDR3 is 15 amino acids. Germline CDR1 is MNHEY and CDR2 is SVGAGI. V was cut by 2 bases and J by 5 bases, with 16 bases left in between. CDR3 amino acids: CASSYGLGALDEQYF. CDR3 bases: TGTGCCAGCAGTTACGGGCTCGGGGCCCTTGACGAGCAGTACTTC.

This clonotype came up many times. The V call is TRBV27, the J call TRBJ1-4, with a possible D match to TRBD1 (5 bases). The CDR3 consists of 17 residues. V was clipped by 3 bases and J by 0 bases, with 14 bases between them. Germline CDR1 and CDR2: MNHEY and SMNVEV (reference sequence). CDR3: CASSFGWGISTNEKLFF. CDR3 nucleotide sequence: TGTGCCAGCAGTTTTGGATGGGGCATCTCAACTAATGAAAAACTGTTTTTT.

At least ten counts were recorded for this clonotype. This sequence joins TRBV6-1 and TRBJ1-2; no clear D. Trimming shortened V by 5 bases and J by 8 bases, and 15 bases separated the two germline ends. Germline V CDR1 and CDR2: MNHNS, SASEGT. The CDR3 runs 13 residues. The CDR3 loop reads CASSPNTYRGYTF. For the CDR3, the DNA is TGTGCCAGCAGTCCCAACACCTACCGGGGCTACACCTTC.

This clonotype was seen at least ten times. This sequence joins TRBV30 and TRBJ2-7; 8 positions agree with TRBD1. CDR1 is GTSNPN, CDR2 SVGIG, per germline (reference sequence). This CDR3 comprises 16 residues. The junction had 9 bases not matched to a gene; V was cut back by 2 bases and J by 0 bases. The CDR3 sequence is CAWSPSGQVVSYEQYF. CDR3 sequence (DNA): TGTGCCTGGAGTCCGTCGGGACAGGTTGTCTCCTACGAGCAGTACTTC.

There are many counts of this clonotype. This rearrangement joins TRBV7-8 to TRBJ2-7; 10 nucleotides line up with TRBD1. Trimming took 5 bases from V and 3 from J; bases not matched to a gene: 7. The CDR3 totals 15 residues. The germline V gene has CDR1 SGHVS and CDR2 FQNEAQ. CDR3: CASSEGGTGVYEQYF. The DNA of the CDR3 is TGTGCCAGCAGCGAGGGAGGGACAGGGGTCTACGAGCAGTACTTC. The entire variable domain, with the rest obtained from reference TRBV7-8 and TRBJ2-7, is as follows: GAGVSQSPRYKVAKRGQDVALRCDPISGHVSLFWYQQALGQGPEFLTYFQNEAQLDKSGLPSDRFFAERPEGSVSTLKIQRTQQEDSAVYLCASSEGGTGVYEQYFGPGTRLTVT.

In its sample, this clonotype was seen many times. One end of the junction does not line up with germline, which may come from a read error. This chain uses TRBV18 with TRBJ2-5, with TRBD1 matching over 8 bases. CDR1 is KGHSH and CDR2 is LQKENI in the germline V gene. The CDR3 totals 12 residues. CDR3 sequence reads: CASSPRSQGASF. Here the CDR3 DNA reads TGTGCCAGCTCACCAAGGAGCCAGGGGGCGTCCTTC.